Shown below are 30 T cell receptor beta chains from a single sample sequenced in a study of CD8 T cells in ankylosing spondylitis. One entry per CDR3 protein, called by TCRdb with MiXCR from the 5' RACE reads. Among roughly 130,000 distinct CDR3 sequences listed, 7% were seen once. Sequencing used blood, either unsorted or a sorted T cell fraction (not recorded which). The receptor source for this set is a male donor with ankylosing spondylitis or in good health (not recorded which).

This clonotype was detected ten times or more. The chain links TRBV5-6 to TRBJ1-5; TRBD1 matches 10 bases. The V gene's germline CDR1 is SGHDT and CDR2 YYEEEE. Trimming cost V 0 bases and J 7 bases; bases outside gene matches: 4. The CDR3 has 15 amino acids. CDR3 in amino acids: CASSLAGTGAQPQHF. CDR3 DNA: TGTGCCAGCAGCTTGGCGGGGACAGGGGCGCAGCCCCAGCATTTT.

V and J are TRBV12-3 or TRBV12-4 and TRBJ1-1; D is perhaps TRBD1 (6 bases). This CDR3 contains 15 residues. V lost 6 bases and J lost 2, with 16 bases in between. CDR3 residues: CASSLTGTLNTEAFF. The CDR3 DNA reads as TGTGCCAGCAGCCTCACAGGGACACTAAACACTGAAGCTTTCTTT.

This clonotype has ten or more counts. The rearrangement uses TRBV20-1 and TRBJ2-5; 10 bases are shared with TRBD2. The germline CDR1 and CDR2 sequences are DFQATT and SNEGSKA (reference sequence). The CDR3 length is 15 residues. The trim removed 0 bases at V and 4 bases at J, leaving 5 bases unmatched. The CDR3 DNA sequence: TGCAGTGCTAGAGATGGACTAGCGGTCACAGAGACCCAGTACTTC. It specifies CSARDGLAVTETQYF.

A note on this clonotype: A much larger clonotype is one base distant, so this may be a read error. This chain uses TRBV7-3 with TRBJ2-1; 9 bases map to TRBD1. Germline V CDR1 and CDR2: SGHTA, FQGTGA. The CDR3 consists of 14 residues. CDR3 residues: CASSGTGSYNGQFF. In DNA, the CDR3 is TGTGCCAGCAGCGGGACAGGGTCCTACAATGGGCAGTTCTTC.

This clonotype was counted ten times or more. V and J are TRBV6-2 or TRBV6-3 and TRBJ2-5; TRBD2 aligns across 10 bases. V lost 10 bases, J lost 5 bases, and 22 bases stayed unmatched. Germline V gene data show CDR1 as MNHEY and CDR2 as SVGEGT. The CDR3 is made up of 18 amino acids. The CDR3 sequence is CATTPHRSSGGYGETQYF. The CDR3 DNA follows: TGTGCCACCACCCCCCATCGGTCTAGCGGGGGTTACGGGGAGACCCAGTACTTC.

This clonotype has ten or more counts. The rearrangement links TRBV20-1 to TRBJ2-5; D unclear. The germline V gene has CDR1 DFQATT and CDR2 SNEGSKA (reference sequence). CDR3 length: 13 residues. Between the trimmed V and J ends, which lost 1 base and 6 bases, there was a span of 12 bases. CDR3 nucleotide sequence: TGCAGTGCTAGAGGGGGTTACGGCCAGACCCAGTACTTC. Its translation is CSARGGYGQTQYF.

This chain connects TRBV15 to TRBJ1-3, with D uncertain. The CDR3 consists of 10 residues. The germline gives CDR1 LNHNV, CDR2 YYDKDF (reference sequence). The V end lost 8 bases, the J end lost 3 bases, and 2 bases lay between the germline ends. The CDR3 is CATGGNTIYF. The CDR3 nucleotides are TGTGCCACCGGTGGAAACACCATATATTTT.

V usage is TRBV20-1 and J usage is TRBJ1-1; D is uncertain. CDR1 and CDR2 (germline): DFQATT, SNEGSKA (reference sequence). V lost 6 bases and J lost 10, with 15 bases in between. This CDR3 is 11 amino acids long. CDR3 sequence: CSAPRKNAAFF. For the CDR3, the DNA is TGCAGTGCCCCACGAAAGAACGCAGCTTTCTTT.

This clonotype showed up many times. The junction does not match germline at one end; this may be a read error. The rearrangement uses TRBV7-7 and TRBJ2-2, with TRBD2 matching over 9 bases. The CDR3 is 15 amino acids. Germline CDR1 is SSHAT and CDR2 is FNYEAQ (reference sequence). The CDR3 region is CASSKTSGNTGELFF. Here the CDR3 DNA reads TGTGCTAGCAGCAAGACTAGCGGAAACACCGGGGAGCTGTTTTTT.

This clonotype was detected many times. V usage is TRBV7-8 and J usage is TRBJ1-4; possible D gene TRBD1, 5 bases. The germline gives CDR1 SGHVS, CDR2 FQNEAQ. Trimming cost V 5 bases and J 8 bases, with 18 bases left between them. This CDR3 has 15 residues. The CDR3 DNA reads TGTGCCAGCAGCCCGCGGCCGGGGCAGGGAGAAAAACTGTTTTTT. Its protein is CASSPRPGQGEKLFF.

This clonotype was picked up many times. V is TRBV29-1 and J is TRBJ2-5; maybe TRBD2 (6 bases). V lost 8 bases, J lost 5 bases, and 9 bases lay in between. This CDR3 region has 10 residues. Germline values: CDR1 SQVTM, CDR2 ANQGSEA. The CDR3 spells CSLREETQYF. The DNA of the CDR3 is TGCAGCCTACGGGAGGAGACCCAGTACTTC.

This clonotype was observed many times. V usage is TRBV7-3 and J usage is TRBJ2-5, with D maybe TRBD2 (6 bases). CDR3 size: 15 residues. V gave up 0 bases and J gave up 3 bases, with 11 bases separating them. CDR1 is SGHTA and CDR2 is FQGTGA in the germline V gene. DNA for the CDR3: TGTGCCAGCAGCTTAACGATGGCGGGAAAAGAGACCCAGTACTTC. This translates into CASSLTMAGKETQYF.

This clonotype was seen ten or more times. CDR3 bases: TGTGCCAGCAGCTCTCCAACGGGACGATCCTATGAAGCTTTCTTT. It encodes CASSSPTGRSYEAFF. The chain joins TRBV7-2 to TRBJ1-1; D possibly corresponds to TRBD1 (5 bases). The CDR3 has 15 amino acids. Trimming removed 4 bases at V and 7 bases at J, with 19 bases between. Germline CDR1 SGHTA, CDR2 FQGNSA.

This clonotype was observed many times. V usage is TRBV5-1 and J usage is TRBJ2-5; 7 bases line up with TRBD2. The germline gives CDR1 SGHRS, CDR2 YFSETQ. V shed 2 bases and J 1 base; nucleotides not matched to a gene: 5. The CDR3 sequence is 15 residues long. CDR3 loop: CASSFSRGGQETQYF. The DNA of the CDR3 is TGCGCCAGCAGCTTCTCTCGCGGGGGCCAAGAGACCCAGTACTTC.

This clonotype appeared many times. The chain uses TRBV27 and TRBJ1-6; D is undetermined. The germline gives CDR1 MNHEY, CDR2 SMNVEV (reference sequence). The V end was cut by 3 bases, the J end by 9 bases, with 9 bases between. This CDR3 contains 13 residues. Written as DNA, the CDR3 is TGTGCCAGCAGTTTGGGGTGGCGTTCACCCCTCCACTTT. Translation: CASSLGWRSPLHF.

This clonotype appeared many times. V and J are TRBV2 and TRBJ2-1; 14 bases align to TRBD2. This CDR3 has 14 amino acids. V lost 6 bases and J lost 10; bases outside the gene matches: 5. Germline CDR1 reads SNHLY; CDR2 reads FYNNEI. CDR3 sequence reads: CASRVTSGRAEQFF. CDR3 coding DNA: TGTGCCAGCAGGGTGACTAGCGGGAGGGCCGAGCAGTTCTTC.

At least ten counts were recorded for this clonotype. The V call is TRBV12-3 or TRBV12-4, the J call TRBJ2-1; no firm D call. This CDR3 region has 11 residues. V was pared by 6 bases and J by 7 bases, with 7 bases between. As DNA, the CDR3 is TGTGCCAGCAGCTATATGAATGAGCAGTTCTTC. Translated, it gives CASSYMNEQFF.

This clonotype was seen a few times. This chain links TRBV5-1 with TRBJ2-1, with D perhaps TRBD1 or TRBD2 (5 bases each). The germline gives CDR1 SGHRS, CDR2 YFSETQ. Trimming stripped 6 bases from V and 2 bases from J, with 15 bases between. This CDR3 contains 15 residues. The CDR3 region has the DNA TGCGCCAGCACCCCCGGATGGGGACCCTACAATGAGCAGTTCTTC. It translates to CASTPGWGPYNEQFF.

This clonotype was seen at least ten times. The rearrangement joins TRBV5-1 to TRBJ2-1, with D unclear. The CDR3 sequence is 13 residues long. V was trimmed by 1 base and J by 6 bases, leaving 8 bases between them. Looked up from germline, CDR1 is SGHRS and CDR2 is YFSETQ. The CDR3 DNA reads as TGCGCCAGCAGCTTGTTCGCATCCAATGAGCAGTTCTTC. This translates into CASSLFASNEQFF.

This clonotype has ten or more counts. The rearrangement uses TRBV20-1 and TRBJ1-1; 7 bases match TRBD1. CDR3 length equals 11 residues. Germline V gives CDR1 DFQATT, CDR2 SNEGSKA (reference sequence). The V gene end was trimmed by 3 bases and the J gene end by 7 bases; junction bases not matched to a gene: 2. DNA of the CDR3: TGCAGTGCTAGCCGACAGGGTGAAGCTTTCTTT. Its translation: CSASRQGEAFF.

This clonotype appeared many times. This chain links TRBV10-3 with TRBJ1-1; 9 positions match TRBD1. Germline CDR1 ENHRY, CDR2 SYGVKD. The CDR3 contains 14 residues. With V trimmed by 11 bases and J by 1 base, 8 bases remained unmatched. The CDR3 DNA is TGTGCCTCAGGGACAGGGATGGAGAACACTGAAGCTTTCTTT. It specifies CASGTGMENTEAFF.

This clonotype was seen at least ten times. The genes are TRBV7-2 and TRBJ1-6; D may be TRBD1 (5 bases). Germline V gene data show CDR1 as SGHTA and CDR2 as FQGNSA. Trimming stripped 5 bases from V and 8 bases from J, with 19 bases between. The CDR3 is 16 residues long. CDR3 sequence reads: CASSRLPRDPDSPLHF. CDR3 coding DNA: TGTGCCAGCAGCCGCCTGCCCCGGGACCCAGATTCACCCCTCCACTTT.

This clonotype has at least ten counts. The CDR3, as DNA: TGTGCCAGCAGCTTAGCGCCTGGGGGCCATGAAAAACTGTTTTTT. Its translation: CASSLAPGGHEKLFF. This chain connects TRBV7-6 to TRBJ1-4, with D perhaps TRBD1 (6 bases). The CDR3 is made up of 15 amino acids. V shed 0 bases and J shed 6 bases, with 11 bases lying between them. Germline CDR1 SGHVS, CDR2 FNYEAQ.

This clonotype was observed at least ten times. The V call is TRBV5-1, the J call TRBJ2-5, with D tentatively TRBD2 (5 bases). The CDR3 is 14 amino acids. Germline lookup yields CDR1 SGHRS and CDR2 YFSETQ. V was shortened by 2 bases and J by 5 bases, with 13 bases between the two germline ends. For the CDR3, the DNA is TGCGCCAGCAGCTTTCCCGGGGTCCGGGAGACCCAGTACTTC. It specifies CASSFPGVRETQYF.

This clonotype was observed many times. The chain has TRBV2 and TRBJ1-1; D not certain. The germline V and J ends were trimmed by 4 bases and 3 bases, with 12 bases remaining between them. This CDR3 contains 14 residues. Per germline, CDR1 SNHLY and CDR2 FYNNEI. The CDR3 is CASSVSGVDTEAFF. The CDR3 coding sequence is TGTGCCAGCAGTGTCTCCGGGGTGGACACTGAAGCTTTCTTT.

This clonotype was observed at least ten times. This chain connects TRBV12-3 or TRBV12-4 to TRBJ2-1; 7 nucleotides match TRBD1. CDR3 length: 11 residues. Germline trimming cut 6 bases from V and 11 bases from J; bases unmatched to any gene: 4. The CDR3 is CASSVGQQQFF. The CDR3 DNA is TGTGCCAGCAGCGTGGGACAGCAGCAGTTCTTC.

This clonotype has ten or more counts. This chain joins TRBV5-1 and TRBJ2-7; D is possibly TRBD2 (6 bases). CDR1 and CDR2 from the germline V gene are SGHRS and YFSETQ. The CDR3 length is 13 residues. Trimming shortened V by 3 bases and J by 1 base, and 8 bases separated the two germline ends. For the CDR3, the DNA is TGCGCCAGCAGCTCGGGGGAGTCCTACGAGCAGTACTTC. It encodes CASSSGESYEQYF.

This clonotype came up many times. The chain joins TRBV5-5 to TRBJ2-2; 12 bases map to TRBD2. CDR1 is SGHKS, CDR2 YYEKEE, per germline (reference sequence). V shed 2 bases, J shed 5 bases, and the junction held 1 base outside the gene matches. CDR3 size: 15 residues. The CDR3 nucleotides are TGTGCCAGCAGCTTCGGGACTAGCGGGACCGGGGAGCTGTTTTTT. It specifies CASSFGTSGTGELFF. The complete variable domain, with remaining parts taken from reference TRBV5-5 and TRBJ2-2, reads DAGVTQSPTHLIKTRGQQVTLRCSPISGHKSVSWYQQVLGQGPQFIFQYYEKEERGRGNFPDRFSARQFPNYSSELNVNALLLGDSALYLCASSFGTSGTGELFFGEGSRLTVL.

Many counts were recorded for this clonotype. The rearrangement uses TRBV20-1 and TRBJ2-2, with D maybe TRBD1 (6 bases). Between the trimmed V and J ends, which lost 6 bases and 0 bases, there was a span of 26 bases. Germline V gives CDR1 DFQATT, CDR2 SNEGSKA (reference sequence). The CDR3 spans 19 residues. This chain's CDR3 is CSAGPLRGQIVANTGELFF. CDR3 coding DNA: TGCAGTGCCGGCCCGCTCCGGGGACAAATAGTCGCGAACACCGGGGAGCTGTTTTTT.

This clonotype was detected many times. The chain is built from TRBV20-1 and TRBJ2-2, with D hard to call. Germline-derived CDR1 and CDR2 are DFQATT and SNEGSKA (reference sequence). The CDR3 length is 13 residues. The ends were cut back, 6 bases at V and 1 base at J, with 9 bases in the middle. The CDR3 bases are TGCAGTGCAACCGGGCAGAACACCGGGGAGCTGTTTTTT. This sequence encodes CSATGQNTGELFF.